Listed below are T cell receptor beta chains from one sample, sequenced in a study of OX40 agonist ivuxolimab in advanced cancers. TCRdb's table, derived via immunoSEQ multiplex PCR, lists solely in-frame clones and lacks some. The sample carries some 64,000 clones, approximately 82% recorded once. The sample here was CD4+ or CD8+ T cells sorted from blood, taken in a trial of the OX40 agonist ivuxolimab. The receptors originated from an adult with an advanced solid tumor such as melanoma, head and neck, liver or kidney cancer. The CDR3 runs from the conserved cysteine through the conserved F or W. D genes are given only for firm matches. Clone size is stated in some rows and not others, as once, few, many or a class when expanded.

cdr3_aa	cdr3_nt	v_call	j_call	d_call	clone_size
CASGGVSGETQYF	TGTGCCAGCGGTGGGGTTTCAGGAGAGACCCAGTACTTC	TRBV6-6	TRBJ2-5	.	.
CASSNREVNTEAFF	TGTGCCAGCTCTAACCGGGAGGTGAACACTGAAGCTTTCTTT	TRBV4-2	TRBJ1-1	.	.
CASSALLGTDTQYF	TGTGCCAGCAGCGCGCTGCTCGGTACAGATACGCAGTATTTT	TRBV9	TRBJ2-3	.	.
CASSPLKTGSFSGNTIYF	TGTGCCAGCTCACCACTCAAGACAGGGTCGTTCTCTGGAAACACCATATATTTT	TRBV18	TRBJ1-3	TRBD1	.
CASSAGLAGFLGGTGELFF	TGTGCCAGCAGTGCGGGACTAGCGGGATTCCTCGGGGGCACCGGGGAGCTGTTTTTT	TRBV6-1	TRBJ2-2	TRBD2	few
CASSFGLAGDLKGEETQYF	TGTGCCAGTAGTTTTGGACTAGCGGGAGACCTCAAGGGAGAAGAGACCCAGTACTTC	TRBV19	TRBJ2-5	TRBD2	.
CTSSLGGRSDTQYF	TGCACCAGCAGCCTGGGCGGGAGGTCAGATACGCAGTATTTT	TRBV1	TRBJ2-3	.	.
CASSGDRGARGYGYTF	TGTGCCAGCAGCGGGGACAGGGGCGCTAGGGGCTATGGCTACACCTTC	TRBV2	TRBJ1-2	TRBD1	.
CASSLTGKMNTEAFF	TGTGCCAGCAGTTTAACAGGCAAAATGAACACTGAAGCTTTCTTT	TRBV28	TRBJ1-1	.	.
CASSLTQGDTEAFF	TGTGCCAGCAGCTTGACTCAAGGGGACACTGAAGCTTTCTTT	TRBV5-6	TRBJ1-1	.	few
CASSVGTGTNTEAFF	TGTGCCAGCAGCGTAGGAACAGGGACGAACACTGAAGCTTTCTTT	TRBV9	TRBJ1-1	.	.
CASSSRDSRANEKLFF	TGCGCCAGCAGCAGCAGGGACTCCCGAGCTAATGAAAAACTGTTTTTT	TRBV5-1	TRBJ1-4	.	.
CASSYGRAGNEKLFF	TGTGCCAGCAGTTATGGCAGGGCCGGTAATGAAAAACTGTTTTTT	TRBV5-4	TRBJ1-4	.	.
CASSRSSTDTQYF	TGTGCCAGCAGCAGGAGTAGCACAGATACGCAGTATTTT	TRBV5-4	TRBJ2-3	.	.
CASSLWAGGSYNEQFF	TGTGCCAGCAGCTTATGGGCAGGGGGCTCCTACAATGAGCAGTTCTTC	TRBV7-2	TRBJ2-1	TRBD1	.
CASTYGGWSGELFF	TGTGCCAGCACCTACGGGGGGTGGTCCGGGGAGCTGTTTTTT	TRBV28	TRBJ2-2	TRBD2	.
CASSTRDRGHNEQFF	TGTGCCAGCAGTACCCGGGACAGGGGTCACAATGAGCAGTTCTTC	TRBV2	TRBJ2-1	TRBD1	.
CASSTGQVNQPQHF	TGTGCCAGCAGCACGGGACAGGTTAATCAGCCCCAGCATTTT	TRBV5-5	TRBJ1-5	TRBD1	.
CSVTDRYSYEQYF	TGCAGCGTTACCGACAGGTACTCCTACGAGCAGTACTTC	TRBV29-1	TRBJ2-7	.	.
CASSFSGSDTDTQYF	TGCGCCAGCAGCTTTAGCGGGAGCGACACAGATACGCAGTATTTT	TRBV5-1	TRBJ2-3	TRBD2	.
CASSLIFSTGENTEAFF	TGTGCCAGCAGCTTAATCTTTTCGACAGGAGAGAACACTGAAGCTTTCTTT	TRBV7-9	TRBJ1-1	.	.
CASSPVAGGIETQYF	TGTGCCAGCTCACCAGTAGCGGGAGGGATAGAGACCCAGTACTTC	TRBV18	TRBJ2-5	TRBD2	.
CSALQYNEQFF	TGCAGTGCCCTACAATACAATGAGCAGTTCTTC	TRBV20-1	TRBJ2-1	.	.
CASSFVAGEEYF	TGTGCCAGCAGCTTTGTAGCGGGAGAGGAGTATTTT	TRBV7-2	TRBJ2-3	TRBD2	.
CASSVGGGALDEQFF	TGTGCCAGCAGCGTAGGGGGCGGGGCCCTCGATGAGCAGTTCTTC	TRBV9	TRBJ2-1	.	.
CASSLPGTSGRGTDTQYF	TGTGCCAGCAGCTTACCCGGGACTAGCGGCCGGGGCACAGATACGCAGTATTTT	TRBV21-1	TRBJ2-3	.	.
CASSAGAGYDAFF	TGTGCCAGCAGCGCCGGAGCAGGGTACGACGCTTTCTTT	TRBV11-3	TRBJ1-1	.	.
CASSLQWPRSATQYF	TGTGCCAGCAGCTTACAGTGGCCTAGATCAGCGACCCAGTACTTC	TRBV5-5	TRBJ2-5	.	.
CASSLAGISAEQYF	TGTGCCAGCAGCTTGGCAGGGATTAGTGCCGAGCAGTACTTC	TRBV5-4	TRBJ2-7	.	.
CASSPEDTGELFF	TGTGCCAGTAGCCCTGAGGACACCGGGGAGCTGTTTTTT	TRBV19	TRBJ2-2	.	.
CASSSRTANPEAFF	TGTGCCAGCAGCTCCCGGACCGCCAACCCTGAAGCTTTCTTT	TRBV7-9	TRBJ1-1	.	.
CASIGGGGLAGEPYF	TGTGCCAGCATCGGAGGGGGAGGTCTAGCGGGGGAGCCGTACTTC	TRBV28	TRBJ2-7	TRBD2	few
CATAGGQVDTQYF	TGTGCCACAGCGGGAGGGCAGGTAGATACGCAGTATTTT	TRBV19	TRBJ2-3	TRBD2	.
CASSFSGRVALDEQFF	TGTGCCAGCAGTTTTAGCGGGAGAGTCGCTTTGGATGAGCAGTTCTTC	TRBV28	TRBJ2-1	TRBD2	.
CASSPRQGDAGELFF	TGTGCCAGCAGCCCGCGACAGGGGGACGCCGGGGAGCTGTTTTTT	TRBV7-9	TRBJ2-2	TRBD1	.
CASSLPGANNQPQHF	TGTGCCAGCAGCTTGCCGGGGGCGAATAATCAGCCCCAGCATTTT	TRBV5-8	TRBJ1-5	.	.
CASSRPGQAHYEQYF	TGTGCCAGCAGCAGACCCGGACAGGCTCACTACGAGCAGTACTTC	TRBV28	TRBJ2-7	TRBD1	.
CASSSMAGGPVETQYF	TGTGCCAGCAGTTCTATGGCGGGAGGGCCTGTTGAGACCCAGTACTTC	TRBV28	TRBJ2-5	TRBD2	.
CASRSTGASYEQYF	TGCGCCAGCAGATCAACAGGGGCGTCTTACGAGCAGTACTTC	TRBV5-1	TRBJ2-7	TRBD1	.
CASKGGQPQHF	TGTGCCAGCAAAGGGGGTCAGCCCCAGCATTTT	TRBV7-3	TRBJ1-5	.	.
CASRAGIKDGYTF	TGTGCCAGCAGGGCAGGCATAAAGGATGGCTACACCTTC	TRBV6-1	TRBJ1-2	.	.
CASSQDPGKVVQFF	TGCGCCAGCAGCCAAGATCCAGGGAAGGTTGTGCAGTTCTTC	TRBV4-1	TRBJ2-1	.	few
CASSDLDRGRTGELFF	TGCGCCAGCAGTGACCTCGACAGGGGGCGTACCGGGGAGCTGTTTTTT	TRBV10-1	TRBJ2-2	TRBD1	few
CASSLVRGYNEQFF	TGTGCCAGCAGCTTAGTTAGGGGCTACAATGAGCAGTTCTTC	TRBV7-8	TRBJ2-1	.	.
CASRKGAGQTEAFF	TGTGCCAGCAGGAAGGGAGCAGGCCAGACTGAAGCTTTCTTT	TRBV6-4	TRBJ1-1	.	.
CASSFGLHQGYTF	TGTGCCAGCAGCTTCGGGCTACACCAGGGCTACACCTTC	TRBV28	TRBJ1-2	.	.
CASNNPGTFRRDNNEQFF	TGTGCCAGTAATAATCCCGGCACGTTCAGGCGGGATAACAATGAGCAGTTCTTC	TRBV19	TRBJ2-1	.	.
CASSSSPGTSGREQYF	TGTGCCAGCTCGTCCTCTCCGGGGACTAGCGGGCGTGAGCAGTACTTC	TRBV18	TRBJ2-7	TRBD2	.
CASSLGGGSGNTIYF	TGCGCCAGCAGCTTGGGCGGAGGCTCTGGAAACACCATATATTTT	TRBV5-1	TRBJ1-3	.	.
CASSVDRDSYEQYF	TGCGCCAGCAGTGTAGACAGGGACTCCTACGAGCAGTACTTC	TRBV10-1	TRBJ2-7	TRBD1	.
CASSPGTRGNEQFF	TGCGCCAGCAGCCCGGGGACTAGGGGGAATGAGCAGTTCTTC	TRBV5-1	TRBJ2-1	TRBD2	.
CASSLATGAGVGEQYF	TGTGCCAGCAGTTTAGCTACAGGGGCGGGAGTCGGGGAGCAGTACTTC	TRBV27	TRBJ2-7	.	.